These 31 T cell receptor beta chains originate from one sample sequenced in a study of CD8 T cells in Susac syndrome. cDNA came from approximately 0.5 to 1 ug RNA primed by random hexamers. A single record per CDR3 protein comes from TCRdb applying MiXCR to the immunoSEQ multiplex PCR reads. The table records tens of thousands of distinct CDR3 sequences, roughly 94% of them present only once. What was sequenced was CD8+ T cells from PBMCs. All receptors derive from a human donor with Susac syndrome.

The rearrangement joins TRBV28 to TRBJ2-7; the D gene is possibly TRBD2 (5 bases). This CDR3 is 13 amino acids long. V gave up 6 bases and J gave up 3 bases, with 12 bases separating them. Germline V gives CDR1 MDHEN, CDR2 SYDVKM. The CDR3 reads CASSDGVIYEQYF. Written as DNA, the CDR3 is TGTGCCAGCAGCGACGGGGTTATCTACGAGCAGTACTTC.

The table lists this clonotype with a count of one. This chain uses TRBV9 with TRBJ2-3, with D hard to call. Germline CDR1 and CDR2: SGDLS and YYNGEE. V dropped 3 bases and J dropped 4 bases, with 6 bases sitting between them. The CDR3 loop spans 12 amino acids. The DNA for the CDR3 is TGTGCCAGCAGCGGGGGTTCAGATACGCAGTATTTT. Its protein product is CASSGGSDTQYF. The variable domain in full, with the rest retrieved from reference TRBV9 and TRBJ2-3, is DSGVTQTPKHLITATGQRVTLRCSPRSGDLSVYWYQQSLDQGLQFLIQYYNGEERAKGNILERFSAQQFPDLHSELNLSSLELGDSALYFCASSGGSDTQYFGPGTRLTVL.

The chain's CDR3 is CASSQRGGQETQYF. In DNA form, the CDR3 reads TGCGCCAGCAGCCAAAGGGGGGGTCAAGAGACCCAGTACTTC. This rearrangement joins TRBV4-1 to TRBJ2-5, with D possibly being TRBD2 (7 bases). The ends were cut back, 2 bases at V and 2 bases at J, with 9 bases in the middle. This CDR3 comprises 14 residues. The V gene's germline CDR1 is MGHRA and CDR2 YSYEKL.

The DNA of the CDR3 is TGTGCCAGCAGCTACTCGGACAGGGAAGTTTCTGGGGCCAACGTCCTGACTTTC. Translating it yields CASSYSDREVSGANVLTF. The genes are TRBV7-3 and TRBJ2-6, with TRBD1 matching over 8 bases. CDR1 and CDR2 from the germline V gene are SGHTA and FQGTGA. V dropped 4 bases and J dropped 1; count of bases not matched to a gene: 9. The CDR3 loop spans 18 amino acids.

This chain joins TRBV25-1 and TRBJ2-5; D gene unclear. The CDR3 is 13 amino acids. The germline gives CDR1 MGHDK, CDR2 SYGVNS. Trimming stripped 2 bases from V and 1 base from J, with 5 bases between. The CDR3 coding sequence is TGTGCCAGCAGTGAAACGGGCCAAGAGACCCAGTACTTC. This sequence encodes CASSETGQETQYF.

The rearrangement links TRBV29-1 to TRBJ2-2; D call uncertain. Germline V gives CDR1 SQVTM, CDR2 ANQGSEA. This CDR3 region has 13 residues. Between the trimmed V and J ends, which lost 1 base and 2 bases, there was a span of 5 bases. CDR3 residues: CSVEVVNTGELFF. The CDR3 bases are TGCAGCGTTGAAGTCGTTAACACCGGGGAGCTGTTTTTT.

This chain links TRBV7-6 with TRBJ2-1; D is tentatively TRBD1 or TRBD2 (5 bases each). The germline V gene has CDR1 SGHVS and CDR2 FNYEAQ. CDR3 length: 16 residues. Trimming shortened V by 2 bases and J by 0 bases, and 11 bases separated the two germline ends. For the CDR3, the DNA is TGTGCCAGCAGCTTATTATCTGGGGGCTCCTACAATGAGCAGTTCTTC. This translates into CASSLLSGGSYNEQFF.

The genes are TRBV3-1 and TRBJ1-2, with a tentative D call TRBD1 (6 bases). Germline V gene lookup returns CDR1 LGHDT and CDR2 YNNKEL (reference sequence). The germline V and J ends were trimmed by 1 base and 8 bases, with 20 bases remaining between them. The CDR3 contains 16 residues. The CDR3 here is CASSQGDRLPVQGYTF. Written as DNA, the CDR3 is TGTGCCAGCAGCCAAGGAGACAGGCTCCCCGTTCAGGGCTACACCTTC.

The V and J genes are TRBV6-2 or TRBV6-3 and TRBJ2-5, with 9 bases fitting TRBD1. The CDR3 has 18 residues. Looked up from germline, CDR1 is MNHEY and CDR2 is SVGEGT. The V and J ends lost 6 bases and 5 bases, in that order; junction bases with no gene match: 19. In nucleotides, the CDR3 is TGTGCCAGCAGGAAACCGGGACAGGGCACTAGGATGCGGGAGACCCAGTACTTC. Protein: CASRKPGQGTRMRETQYF.

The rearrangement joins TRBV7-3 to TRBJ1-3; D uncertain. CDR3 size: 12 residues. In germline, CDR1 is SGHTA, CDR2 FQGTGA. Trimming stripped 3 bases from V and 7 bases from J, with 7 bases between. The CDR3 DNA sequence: TGTGCCAGCAGCTTTTCCCCGAACACCATATATTTT. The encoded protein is CASSFSPNTIYF.

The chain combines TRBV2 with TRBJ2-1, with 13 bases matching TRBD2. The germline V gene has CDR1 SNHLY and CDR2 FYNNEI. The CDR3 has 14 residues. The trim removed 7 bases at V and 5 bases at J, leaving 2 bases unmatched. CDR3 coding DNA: TGTGCCAGCAACGGACTAGCGGGGGACAATGAGCAGTTCTTC. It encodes CASNGLAGDNEQFF.

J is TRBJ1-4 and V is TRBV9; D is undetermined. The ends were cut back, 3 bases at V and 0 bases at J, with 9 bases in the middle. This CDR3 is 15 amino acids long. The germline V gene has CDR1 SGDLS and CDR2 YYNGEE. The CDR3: CASSGGRATNEKLFF. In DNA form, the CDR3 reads TGTGCCAGCAGCGGAGGGAGGGCAACTAATGAAAAACTGTTTTTT.

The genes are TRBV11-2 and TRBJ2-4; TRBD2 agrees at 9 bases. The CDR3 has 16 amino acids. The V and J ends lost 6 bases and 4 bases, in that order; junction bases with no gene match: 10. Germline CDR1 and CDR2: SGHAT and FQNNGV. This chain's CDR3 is CASRASGEGMKNIQYF. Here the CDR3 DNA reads TGTGCCAGCAGGGCTAGCGGGGAGGGGATGAAAAACATTCAGTACTTC.

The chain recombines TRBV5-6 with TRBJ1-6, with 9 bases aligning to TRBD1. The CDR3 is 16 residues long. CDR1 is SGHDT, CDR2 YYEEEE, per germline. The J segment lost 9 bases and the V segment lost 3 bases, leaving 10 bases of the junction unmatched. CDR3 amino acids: CASSWWDRALSSPLHF. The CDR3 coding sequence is TGTGCCAGCAGCTGGTGGGACAGGGCCCTCAGTTCACCCCTCCACTTT.

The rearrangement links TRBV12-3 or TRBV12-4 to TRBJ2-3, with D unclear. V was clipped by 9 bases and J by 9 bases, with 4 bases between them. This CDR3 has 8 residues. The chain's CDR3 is CASSTQYF. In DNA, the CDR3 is TGTGCCAGTAGCACGCAGTATTTT.

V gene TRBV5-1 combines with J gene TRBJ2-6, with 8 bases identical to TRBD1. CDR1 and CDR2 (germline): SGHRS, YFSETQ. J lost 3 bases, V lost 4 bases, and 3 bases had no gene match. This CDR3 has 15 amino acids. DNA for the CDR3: TGCGCCAGCAGCCCGACAGGGGTTGGGGCCAACGTCCTGACTTTC. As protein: CASSPTGVGANVLTF.

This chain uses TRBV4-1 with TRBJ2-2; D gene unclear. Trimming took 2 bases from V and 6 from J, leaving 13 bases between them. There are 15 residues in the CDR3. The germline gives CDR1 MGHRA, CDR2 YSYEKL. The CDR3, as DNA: TGCGCCAGCAGCCAAAGCCGGGTAGGAGCCGGGGAGCTGTTTTTT. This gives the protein CASSQSRVGAGELFF.

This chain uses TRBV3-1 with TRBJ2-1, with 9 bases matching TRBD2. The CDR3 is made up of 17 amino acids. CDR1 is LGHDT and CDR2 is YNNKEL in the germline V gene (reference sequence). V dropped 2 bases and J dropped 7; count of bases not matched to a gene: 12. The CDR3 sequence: CASSQRSSGATRNEQFF. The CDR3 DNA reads TGTGCCAGCAGCCAAAGGTCTAGCGGGGCAACTAGGAATGAGCAGTTCTTC.

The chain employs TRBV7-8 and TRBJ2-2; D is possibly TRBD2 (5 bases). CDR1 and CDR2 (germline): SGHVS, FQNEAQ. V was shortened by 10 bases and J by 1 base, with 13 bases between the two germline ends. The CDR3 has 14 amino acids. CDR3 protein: CATGPAGNTGELFF. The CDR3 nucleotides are TGTGCCACCGGTCCGGCGGGGAACACCGGGGAGCTGTTTTTT.

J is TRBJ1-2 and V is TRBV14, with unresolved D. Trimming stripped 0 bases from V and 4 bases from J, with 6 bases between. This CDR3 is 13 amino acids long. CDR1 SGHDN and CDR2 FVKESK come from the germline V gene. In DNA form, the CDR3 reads TGTGCCAGCAGCCAAGAAAAAGGCTATGGCTACACCTTC. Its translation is CASSQEKGYGYTF.

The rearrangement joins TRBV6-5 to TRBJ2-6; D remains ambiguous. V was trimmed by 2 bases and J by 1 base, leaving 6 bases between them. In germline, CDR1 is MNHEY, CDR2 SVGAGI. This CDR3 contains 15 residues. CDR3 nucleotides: TGTGCCAGCAGTTACGGGAAATCTGGGGCCAACGTCCTGACTTTC. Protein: CASSYGKSGANVLTF.

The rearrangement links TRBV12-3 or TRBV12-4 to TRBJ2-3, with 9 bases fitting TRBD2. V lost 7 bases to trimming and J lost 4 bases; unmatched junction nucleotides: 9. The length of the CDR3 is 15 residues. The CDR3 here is CASKGAGGRADTQYF. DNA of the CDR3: TGTGCCAGCAAAGGCGCGGGGGGGCGTGCAGATACGCAGTATTTT.

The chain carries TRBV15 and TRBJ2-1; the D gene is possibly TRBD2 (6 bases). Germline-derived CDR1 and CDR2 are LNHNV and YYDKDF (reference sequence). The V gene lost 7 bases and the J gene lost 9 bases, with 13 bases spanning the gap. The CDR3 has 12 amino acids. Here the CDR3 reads CATKVGGTEQFF. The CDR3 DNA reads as TGTGCCACCAAGGTAGGAGGGACTGAGCAGTTCTTC.

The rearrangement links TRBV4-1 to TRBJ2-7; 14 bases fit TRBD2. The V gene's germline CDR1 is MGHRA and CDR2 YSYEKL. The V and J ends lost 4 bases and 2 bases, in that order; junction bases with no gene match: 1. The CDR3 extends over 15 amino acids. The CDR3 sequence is CASSLTSGGAYEQYF. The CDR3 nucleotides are TGCGCCAGCAGCCTGACTAGCGGGGGGGCCTACGAGCAGTACTTC.

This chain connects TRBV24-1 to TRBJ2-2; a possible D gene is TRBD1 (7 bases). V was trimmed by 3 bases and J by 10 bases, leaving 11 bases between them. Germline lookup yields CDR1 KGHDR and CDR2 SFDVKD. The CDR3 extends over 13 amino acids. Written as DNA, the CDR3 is TGTGCCACCAGTGATAACAGGGGACTGGAGCTGTTTTTT. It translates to CATSDNRGLELFF.

For the CDR3, the DNA is TGTGCCAGCACCGTAGCGGGGGGGTCCTACGAGCAGTACTTC. This codes for CASTVAGGSYEQYF. V is TRBV12-3 or TRBV12-4 and J is TRBJ2-7, with 11 nucleotides matching TRBD2. The CDR3 length is 14 residues. V dropped 7 bases and J dropped 1; count of bases not matched to a gene: 3.

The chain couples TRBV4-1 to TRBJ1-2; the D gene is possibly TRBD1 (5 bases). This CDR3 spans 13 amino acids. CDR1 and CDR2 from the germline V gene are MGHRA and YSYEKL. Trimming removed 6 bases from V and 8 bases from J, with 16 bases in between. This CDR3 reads CASSRGIGEGYTF. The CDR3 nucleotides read TGCGCCAGCAGTCGAGGGATAGGGGAGGGCTACACCTTC.

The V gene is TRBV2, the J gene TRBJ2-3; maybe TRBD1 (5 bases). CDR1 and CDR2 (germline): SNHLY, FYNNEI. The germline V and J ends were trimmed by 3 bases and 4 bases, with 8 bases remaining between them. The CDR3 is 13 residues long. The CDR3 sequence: CASSDRASDTQYF. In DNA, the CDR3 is TGTGCCAGCAGTGACAGGGCATCAGATACGCAGTATTTT.

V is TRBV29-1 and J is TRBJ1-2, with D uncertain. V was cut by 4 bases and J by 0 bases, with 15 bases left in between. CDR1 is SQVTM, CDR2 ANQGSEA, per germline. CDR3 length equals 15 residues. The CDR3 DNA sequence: TGCAGCGTTGTCAGTCCCACCCTCTCTAACTATGGCTACACCTTC. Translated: CSVVSPTLSNYGYTF.

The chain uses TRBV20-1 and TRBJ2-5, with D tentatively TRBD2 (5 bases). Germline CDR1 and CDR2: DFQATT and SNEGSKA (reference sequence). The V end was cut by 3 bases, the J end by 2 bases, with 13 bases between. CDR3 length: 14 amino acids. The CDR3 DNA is TGCAGTGCTAGGACCCTGGACTCTCAAGAGACCCAGTACTTC. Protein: CSARTLDSQETQYF.

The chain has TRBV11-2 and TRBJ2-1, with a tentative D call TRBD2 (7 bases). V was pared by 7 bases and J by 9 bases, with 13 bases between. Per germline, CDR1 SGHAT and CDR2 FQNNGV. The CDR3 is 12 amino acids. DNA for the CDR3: TGTGCCAGCATCGCGGGGGCAGGTGAGCAGTTCTTC. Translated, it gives CASIAGAGEQFF.